The 26 T cell receptor beta chains in this list originate from one sample, sequenced in a study of blood T cells in healthy people across ages. The authors ran a second PCR of roughly 6 to 12 cycles using a sample-barcoded 5' primer and a J-beta primer mix. TCRdb recomputed calls from the 5' RACE reads with MiXCR, one row per CDR3 protein. The top ten hold about 20% of the sample, which has over a million distinct CDR3 sequences, more than 35% seen once. The source material was blood. These receptors came from a woman in her sixties in good health.

This chain links TRBV5-1 with TRBJ2-3; the match to TRBD2 covers 11 bases. CDR1 and CDR2 (germline): SGHRS, YFSETQ. The CDR3 is 16 amino acids. J was trimmed by 2 bases and V by 3 bases; bases with no gene match: 5. The CDR3 here is CASSSGTSGLTDTQYF. The CDR3 nucleotides are TGCGCCAGCAGCTCCGGGACTAGCGGCCTCACAGATACGCAGTATTTT.

The genes are TRBV4-2 and TRBJ2-3, with D possibly being TRBD2 (6 bases). Deletions cut 0 bases from V and 2 bases from J, with 9 bases between. This CDR3 contains 15 residues. Germline V lookup: CDR1 LGHNA, CDR2 YNFKEQ. The CDR3 here is CASSQEAGHTDTQYF. The DNA for the CDR3 is TGTGCCAGCAGCCAAGAGGCGGGGCACACAGATACGCAGTATTTT.

The table lists this clonotype with a count of one. The rearrangement links TRBV7-2 to TRBJ2-1, with 9 nucleotides matching TRBD2. The J call may be faulty, since TRBJ2-7 better matches the DNA end. Germline V gives CDR1 SGHTA, CDR2 FQGNSA. The CDR3 is made up of 20 amino acids. CDR3 nucleotide sequence: TGTGCCAGCAGCTTAAAAGGGGTTGGAGGGCTAGCGGGACCCTACAATGAGCAGTACTTC. Translating gives CASSLKGVGGLAGPYNEQYF.

This clonotype came up a few times. This chain links TRBV27 with TRBJ1-2, with 10 positions matching TRBD1. The CDR3 has 15 amino acids. Trimming took 5 bases from V and 8 from J; bases not matched to a gene: 11. The germline V gene encodes CDR1 MNHEY and CDR2 SMNVEV (reference sequence). CDR3 coding DNA: TGTGCCAGCAGTCCTTCCGGGACAGGGGCTCGCGGCTACACCTTC. It yields the protein CASSPSGTGARGYTF.

The rearrangement joins TRBV4-1 to TRBJ2-1; 8 bases line up with TRBD2. Trimming took 0 bases from V and 2 from J; bases not matched to a gene: 6. Germline V lookup: CDR1 MGHRA, CDR2 YSYEKL. The CDR3 has 17 residues. This CDR3 reads CASSQEGLAGPYNEQFF. In nucleotides, the CDR3 is TGCGCCAGCAGCCAAGAAGGGCTAGCGGGTCCCTACAATGAGCAGTTCTTC.

The rearrangement uses TRBV5-1 and TRBJ2-6; no clear D gene. CDR3 size: 15 residues. Trimming cost V 1 base and J 2 bases, with 7 bases left between them. In germline, CDR1 is SGHRS, CDR2 YFSETQ. CDR3 coding DNA: TGCGCCAGCAGCTTGTCAGCTACTGGGGCCAACGTCCTGACTTTC. This encodes CASSLSATGANVLTF.

The V and J genes are TRBV20-1 and TRBJ2-5; 10 nucleotides line up with TRBD1. The CDR3 spans 14 residues. Germline lookup yields CDR1 DFQATT and CDR2 SNEGSKA (reference sequence). Losses at the gene ends were 1 base for V and 4 bases for J; bases not matched to a gene: 3. CDR3 region: CSARAWTGGETQYF. The CDR3 DNA is TGCAGTGCTAGAGCCTGGACAGGGGGAGAGACCCAGTACTTC.

This clonotype was seen once. The gene calls are TRBV11-2 and TRBJ2-1; 8 nucleotides line up with TRBD2. Trimming removed 0 bases from V and 3 bases from J; junction bases left unmatched: 10. CDR3 length: 18 residues. Germline CDR1 reads SGHAT; CDR2 reads FQNNGV. The CDR3 spells CASSLDRSGRGSYNEQFF. In DNA, the CDR3 is TGTGCCAGCAGCTTAGATAGGAGCGGGAGAGGGAGCTACAATGAGCAGTTCTTC.

This clonotype was detected many times. The chain joins TRBV20-1 to TRBJ2-1, with D uncertain. The CDR3 spans 15 residues. V gave up 6 bases and J gave up 0 bases, with 15 bases separating them. Germline V gene sequence: CDR1 DFQATT, CDR2 SNEGSKA (reference sequence). CDR3 sequence (DNA): TGCAGTGCCACCCGAGGCCGGAGCTCCTACAATGAGCAGTTCTTC. Amino acids: CSATRGRSSYNEQFF.

The sample holds a few counts of this clonotype. The genes are TRBV20-1 and TRBJ2-3; 8 nucleotides match TRBD2. This CDR3 has 15 residues. Germline assignment: CDR1 DFQATT and CDR2 SNEGSKA (reference sequence). The V segment lost 5 bases and the J segment 6 bases; nucleotides outside the gene matches: 13. This CDR3 is CSAGAGAHYYDTQYF. The CDR3 region has the DNA TGCAGTGCTGGAGCGGGGGCTCACTACTACGATACGCAGTATTTT.

This clonotype occurred a few times. V usage is TRBV5-1 and J usage is TRBJ2-5; perhaps TRBD1 as D (6 bases). With 2 bases removed from V and 1 base from J, the gap between germline ends came to 15 bases. The CDR3 runs 16 residues. Germline assignment: CDR1 SGHRS and CDR2 YFSETQ. CDR3 DNA: TGCGCCAGCAGCTTAAGGGGACAACCCCTCCAAGAGACCCAGTACTTC. Translation gives CASSLRGQPLQETQYF.

In its sample, this clonotype was seen a few times. The CDR3 here is CASSPGTSEYEQYF. In nucleotides, the CDR3 is TGTGCCAGCAGCCCGGGGACTAGCGAGTACGAGCAGTACTTC. The J gene is TRBJ2-7, the V gene TRBV9, with 10 bases aligning to TRBD2. Germline-derived CDR1 and CDR2 are SGDLS and YYNGEE. The J segment lost 4 bases and the V segment lost 4 bases, leaving 5 bases of the junction unmatched. The CDR3 totals 14 residues.

This clonotype was detected only a few times. The germline gene is not matched at one end of the junction; a read error may be the cause. The rearrangement links TRBV29-1 to TRBJ2-3; tentatively, D is TRBD1 or TRBD2 (7 bases each). Germline CDR1 SQVTM, CDR2 ANQGSEA. The CDR3 loop spans 14 amino acids. CDR3 nucleotides: TGCAGCGTTGTTCGACAGGGAGGGACAGATACACAGTATTTT. Amino acid sequence: CSVVRQGGTDTQYF.

This clonotype has more than one count but fewer than ten. The chain uses TRBV5-1 and TRBJ2-4; tentative D call: TRBD1 (5 bases). The J call may be mistaken, given a closer DNA end match to TRBJ2-7. This CDR3 region has 13 residues. Germline lookup yields CDR1 SGHRS and CDR2 YFSETQ. The CDR3 nucleotides read TGCGCCAGCAGATTTACCCAGGGATCCGAGCAGTACTTC. Protein: CASRFTQGSEQYF.

The J gene is TRBJ2-7, the V gene TRBV11-2; D possibly uses TRBD1 or TRBD2 (6 bases each). The J call could be wrong; TRBJ2-5 is a better fit for the DNA end. The CDR3 consists of 15 residues. CDR1 and CDR2 from the germline V gene are SGHAT and FQNNGV. The CDR3 sequence: CASSPDRRGRETQYF. The CDR3 nucleotides read TGTGCCAGCAGCCCTGACAGGAGGGGACGAGAGACCCAGTACTTC.

This chain links TRBV29-1 with TRBJ1-1; possibly TRBD1 for D (6 bases). V was trimmed by 7 bases and J by 11 bases, leaving 20 bases between them. The CDR3 loop spans 12 amino acids. CDR1 is SQVTM and CDR2 is ANQGSEA in the germline V gene. The CDR3 DNA follows: TGCAGCGCCGTAGGGGGATTGGGGGCCGCTTTCTTT. Its translation: CSAVGGLGAAFF.

The chain employs TRBV5-4 and TRBJ2-7; 14 nucleotides agree with TRBD2. CDR3 length: 16 residues. Germline V CDR1 and CDR2: SGHNT, YYREEE (reference sequence). The ends lost 4 bases at V and 4 bases at J; junction bases unmatched: 7. The CDR3 sequence: CASSPGTSGSRYEQYF. In DNA, the CDR3 is TGTGCCAGCAGCCCGGGGACTAGCGGGAGCCGTTACGAGCAGTACTTC.

This clonotype has more than one count but fewer than ten. V and J are TRBV30 and TRBJ2-3, with 8 bases identical to TRBD1. The germline V gene encodes CDR1 GTSNPN and CDR2 SVGIG (reference sequence). The CDR3 length is 15 residues. J was trimmed by 0 bases and V by 1 base; bases with no gene match: 3. DNA of the CDR3: TGTGCCTGGAGTGCGACAGGGGCTAGCACAGATACGCAGTATTTT. Translated, it gives CAWSATGASTDTQYF.

The V and J genes are TRBV20-1 and TRBJ2-7; D is perhaps TRBD2 (5 bases). CDR3 length equals 14 residues. CDR1 DFQATT and CDR2 SNEGSKA come from the germline V gene (reference sequence). Trimming shortened V by 3 bases and J by 2 bases, and 14 bases separated the two germline ends. DNA of the CDR3: TGCAGTGCTAGTAGGGTGGACTCCGCCTACGAGCAGTACTTC. Protein product: CSASRVDSAYEQYF.

The CDR3 region is CASRRIGDEQFF. CDR3 bases: TGTGCCAGCAGACGGATAGGGGATGAGCAGTTCTTC. This chain links TRBV12-3 or TRBV12-4 with TRBJ2-1, with a weak D call TRBD1 (5 bases). This CDR3 region has 12 residues. With 6 bases removed from V and 8 bases from J, the gap between germline ends came to 11 bases.

The J gene is TRBJ2-7, the V gene TRBV20-1, with 12 nucleotides matching TRBD2. Germline loops: CDR1 DFQATT, CDR2 SNEGSKA (reference sequence). V shed 6 bases and J 2 bases; nucleotides not matched to a gene: 5. CDR3 size: 14 residues. The CDR3: CSARLAGETYEQYF. CDR3 coding DNA: TGCAGTGCAAGACTAGCGGGAGAGACCTACGAGCAGTACTTC.

This clonotype was counted between two and nine times. The chain joins TRBV27 to TRBJ2-5; 9 bases fit TRBD2. The ends lost 2 bases at V and 5 bases at J; junction bases unmatched: 6. Germline CDR1 reads MNHEY; CDR2 reads SMNVEV (reference sequence). CDR3 length: 15 amino acids. The CDR3 DNA reads as TGTGCCAGCAGTTTAATAGTAAGCGGGAGGGAGACCCAGTACTTC. Its translation: CASSLIVSGRETQYF.

This clonotype has only one observation. The V gene is TRBV5-1, the J gene TRBJ2-7; possible D gene TRBD2, 6 bases. CDR3 length equals 13 residues. Trimming pared 0 bases from V and 9 bases from J, leaving 13 bases between. Germline lookup yields CDR1 SGHRS and CDR2 YFSETQ. The CDR3 bases are TGCGCCAGCAGCTTGGAGCCCTTGGGGGGGCAGTACTTC. Translation gives CASSLEPLGGQYF.

This clonotype was seen a single time. The V and J genes are TRBV4-1 and TRBJ2-3, with 8 bases matching TRBD1. The germline V gene has CDR1 MGHRA and CDR2 YSYEKL. This CDR3 is 16 amino acids long. The V gene end was trimmed by 1 base and the J gene end by 0 bases; junction bases not matched to a gene: 3. In DNA, the CDR3 is TGCGCCAGCAGCCAAGGCAGGGGGCCTAGCACAGATACGCAGTATTTT. Protein sequence: CASSQGRGPSTDTQYF.

This clonotype was found a few times. The chain has TRBV29-1 and TRBJ2-7, with TRBD2 matching over 7 bases. CDR1 and CDR2 (germline): SQVTM, ANQGSEA. This CDR3 has 13 residues. Trimming took 2 bases from V and 3 from J; bases not matched to a gene: 4. CDR3 bases: TGCAGCGTTGAAAGCGGGACTCACTACGAGCAGTACTTC. This codes for CSVESGTHYEQYF.

This CDR3 is CASSYLYTQYF. As DNA, the CDR3 is TGTGCCAGCAGTTACCTTTATACGCAGTATTTT. This chain uses TRBV6-5 with TRBJ2-3; D is undetermined. CDR3 length: 11 residues. Germline CDR1 reads MNHEY; CDR2 reads SVGAGI. Trimming pared 2 bases from V and 7 bases from J, leaving 4 bases between.